This T cell receptor beta chain was captured by sequencing in a study of control samples from healthy donors and cancer patients. Clones were read by immunoSEQ multiplex PCR, and TCRdb kept only the in-frame ones, dropping some. The data show roughly 450,000 clones, 80% to 95% seen once. Looked up from germline, CDR1 is MGHRA and CDR2 is YSYEKL. CDR3 length: 17 amino acids. V lost 1 base to trimming and J lost 2 bases, with 16 bases between them. This chain connects TRBV4-1 to TRBJ2-3; D gene ambiguous. Specimen: PBMCs. This receptor was identified in a man aged 35-49 years with head and neck cancer. CDR3 coding DNA: TGCGCCAGCAGCCAAGTGGGTATTGGGGTGAACACAGATACGCAGTATTTT. This translates into CASSQVGIGVNTDTQYF.